This T cell receptor beta chain was sequenced in a study of T cells in Graves' hyperthyroidism and ophthalmopathy. In patients aged 18 to 65, hyperthyroidism was newly diagnosed, with duration under 2 months. Amplified TCR beta CDR3 regions derived from RNA transcripts. With the HTBI primer set, the TCR CDR3 went through a first round of RT-PCR. TCRdb redid the calling of the multiplex PCR reads with MiXCR, one entry per CDR3 protein. In the table there are approximately 510,000 distinct CDR3 sequences, around 21% of which are singletons. The table lists this clonotype with many counts. V dropped 5 bases and J dropped 0 bases, with 4 bases sitting between them. Germline-derived CDR1 and CDR2 are DFQATT and SNEGSKA (reference sequence). The CDR3 runs to 11 residues.

The V and J genes are TRBV20-1 and TRBJ1-2; D is uncertain. Material: blood. This sequence was found in a man aged 18 to 29 with Graves' hyperthyroidism. The CDR3 here is CSAVANYGYTF. CDR3 bases: TGCAGTGCTGTGGCTAACTATGGCTACACCTTC.